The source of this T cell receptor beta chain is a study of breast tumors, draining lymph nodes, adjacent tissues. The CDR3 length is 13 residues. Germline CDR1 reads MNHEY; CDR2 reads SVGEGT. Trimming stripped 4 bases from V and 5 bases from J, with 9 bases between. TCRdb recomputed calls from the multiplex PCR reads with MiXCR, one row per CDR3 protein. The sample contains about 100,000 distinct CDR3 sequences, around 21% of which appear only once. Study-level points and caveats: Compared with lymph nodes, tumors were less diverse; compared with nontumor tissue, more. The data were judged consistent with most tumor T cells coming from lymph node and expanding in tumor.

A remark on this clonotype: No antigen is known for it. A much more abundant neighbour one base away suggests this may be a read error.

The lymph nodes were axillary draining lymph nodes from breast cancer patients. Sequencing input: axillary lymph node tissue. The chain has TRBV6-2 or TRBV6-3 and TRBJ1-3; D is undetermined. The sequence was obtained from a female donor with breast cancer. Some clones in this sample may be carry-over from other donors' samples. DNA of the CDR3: TGTGCCAGCAGTTCTACCCCTAGAAACACCATATATTTT. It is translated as CASSSTPRNTIYF.